The entry that follows covers one T cell receptor (beta chain) sequence. Antigen specificity is unknown. Measured with immunoSEQ multiplex PCR; TCRdb has only the in-frame clones, and not every one. The top ten hold 1.5% to 2% of the sample, which has 130,000 to 150,000 clones, more than 70% seen once. This entry is derived from a study of T cell responses to AZD1222 COVID-19 vaccine. Findings of the study overall: In the spike-specific TCR repertoire, nearly half reportedly target unmutated variant regions.

The input for sequencing was peripheral blood, taken 28 days after the second AZD1222 dose. The sequence came from an adult who received the AZD1222 COVID-19 vaccine.

The CDR3 coding sequence is TGTGCCAGCAGCTTAGCTAGACTAGCGGGAGAAGAGACCCAGTACTTC. Its protein is CASSLARLAGEETQYF. The J gene is TRBJ2-5, the V gene TRBV7-9, with 12 bases lining up with TRBD2. The CDR3 consists of 16 residues. CDR1 and CDR2 from the germline V gene are SEHNR and FQNEAQ (reference sequence). The ends lost 0 bases at V and 3 bases at J; junction bases unmatched: 2.